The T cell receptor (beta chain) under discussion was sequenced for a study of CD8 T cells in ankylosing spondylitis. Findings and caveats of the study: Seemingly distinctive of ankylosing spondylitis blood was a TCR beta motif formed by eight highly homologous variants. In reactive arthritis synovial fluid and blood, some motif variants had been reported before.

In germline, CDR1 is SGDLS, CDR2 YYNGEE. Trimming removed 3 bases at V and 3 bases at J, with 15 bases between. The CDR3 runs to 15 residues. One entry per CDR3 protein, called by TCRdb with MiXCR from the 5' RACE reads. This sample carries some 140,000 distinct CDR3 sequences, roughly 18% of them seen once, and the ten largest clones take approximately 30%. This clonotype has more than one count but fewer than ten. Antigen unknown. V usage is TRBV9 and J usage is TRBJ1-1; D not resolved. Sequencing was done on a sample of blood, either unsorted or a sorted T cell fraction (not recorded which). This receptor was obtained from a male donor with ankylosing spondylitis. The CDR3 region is CASSEATGWDTEAFF. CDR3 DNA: TGTGCCAGCAGCGAGGCAACTGGATGGGACACTGAAGCTTTCTTT.